This T cell receptor beta chain comes out of a study of blood T cell repertoires in COVID-19. The participants were between about 18 and 90 years old and came from about two dozen US areas. The CDR3 length is 15 residues. J was trimmed by 1 base and V by 5 bases; bases with no gene match: 3. Germline lookup yields CDR1 SGHTA and CDR2 FQGNSA. The table came from immunoSEQ multiplex PCR; TCRdb's copy has only in-frame clones and leaves some out. The sample yields 300,000 to 400,000 clones, roughly nine tenths seen once. The source is a man younger than 35 who had recovered from COVID-19. The chain carries TRBV7-2 and TRBJ2-2, with 8 bases fitting TRBD1. The sequenced sample was PBMCs or T cells enriched from blood (not recorded which). CDR3 sequence reads: CASSPGTGNTGELFF. CDR3 nucleotide sequence: TGTGCCAGCAGCCCCGGGACAGGGAACACCGGGGAGCTGTTTTTT.